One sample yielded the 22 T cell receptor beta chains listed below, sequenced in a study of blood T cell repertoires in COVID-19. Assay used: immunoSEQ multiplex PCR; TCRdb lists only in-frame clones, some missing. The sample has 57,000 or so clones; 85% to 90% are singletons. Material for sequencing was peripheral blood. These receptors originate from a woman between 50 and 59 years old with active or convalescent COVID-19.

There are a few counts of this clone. CDR3 residues: CASSQLAGGPLSWEQYF. The CDR3 DNA is TGTGCCAGCAGCCAACTAGCGGGAGGGCCCCTATCCTGGGAGCAGTACTTC. The V and J genes are TRBV7-8 and TRBJ2-7, with 13 nucleotides matching TRBD2. The CDR3 is made up of 17 amino acids. CDR1 and CDR2 from the germline V gene are SGHVS and FQNEAQ. V dropped 5 bases and J dropped 7; count of bases not matched to a gene: 14.

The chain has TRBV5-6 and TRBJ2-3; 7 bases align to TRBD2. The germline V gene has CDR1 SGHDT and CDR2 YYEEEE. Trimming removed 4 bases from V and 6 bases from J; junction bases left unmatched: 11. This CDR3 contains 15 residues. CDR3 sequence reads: CASSRMGGTADTQYF. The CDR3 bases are TGTGCCAGCAGCCGTATGGGGGGGACTGCGGATACGCAGTATTTT.

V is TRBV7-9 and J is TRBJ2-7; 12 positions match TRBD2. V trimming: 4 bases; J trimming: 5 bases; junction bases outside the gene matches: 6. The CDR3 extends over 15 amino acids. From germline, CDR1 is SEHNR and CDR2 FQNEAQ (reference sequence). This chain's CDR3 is CASSSPSGRVHEQYF. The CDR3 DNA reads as TGTGCCAGCAGCTCCCCTAGCGGGAGGGTCCACGAGCAGTACTTC.

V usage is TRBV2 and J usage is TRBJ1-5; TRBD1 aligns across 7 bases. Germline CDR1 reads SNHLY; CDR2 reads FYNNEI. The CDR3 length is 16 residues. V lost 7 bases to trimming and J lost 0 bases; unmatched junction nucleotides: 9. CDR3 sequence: CASKDDREYSNQPQHF. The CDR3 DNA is TGTGCCAGCAAGGACGACAGGGAATATAGCAATCAGCCCCAGCATTTT.

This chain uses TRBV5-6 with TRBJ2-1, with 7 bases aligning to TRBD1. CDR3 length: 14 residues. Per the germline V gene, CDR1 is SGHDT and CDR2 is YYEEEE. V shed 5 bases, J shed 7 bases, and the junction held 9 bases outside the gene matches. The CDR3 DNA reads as TGTGCCAGCAGGGGAAGTGACAGGGTAAATGAGCAGTTCTTC. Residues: CASRGSDRVNEQFF.

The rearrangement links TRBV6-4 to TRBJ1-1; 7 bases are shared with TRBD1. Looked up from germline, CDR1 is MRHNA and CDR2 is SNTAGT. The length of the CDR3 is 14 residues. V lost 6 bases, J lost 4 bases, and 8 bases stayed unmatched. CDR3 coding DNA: TGTGCCAGCAGAGACAGGGAAGGGGGCACTGAAGCTTTCTTT. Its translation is CASRDREGGTEAFF.

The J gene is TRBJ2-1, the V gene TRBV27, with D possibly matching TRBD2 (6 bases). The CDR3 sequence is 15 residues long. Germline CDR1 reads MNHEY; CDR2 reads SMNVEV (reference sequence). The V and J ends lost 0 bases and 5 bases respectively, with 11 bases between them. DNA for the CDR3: TGTGCCAGCAGTTTATCGGGACTGATTAACAATGAGCAGTTCTTC. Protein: CASSLSGLINNEQFF.

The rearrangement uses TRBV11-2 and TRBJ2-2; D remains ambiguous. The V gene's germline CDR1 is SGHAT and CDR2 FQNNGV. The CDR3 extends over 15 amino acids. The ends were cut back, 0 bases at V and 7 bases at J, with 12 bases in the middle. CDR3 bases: TGTGCCAGCAGCTTAGAGGCATTTGGTGACGGGGAGCTGTTTTTT. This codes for CASSLEAFGDGELFF. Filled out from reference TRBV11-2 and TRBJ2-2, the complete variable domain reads EAGVAQSPRYKIIEKRQSVAFWCNPISGHATLYWYQQILGQGPKLLIQFQNNGVVDDSQLPKDRFSAERLKGVDSTLKIQPAKLEDSAVYLCASSLEAFGDGELFFGEGSRLTVL.

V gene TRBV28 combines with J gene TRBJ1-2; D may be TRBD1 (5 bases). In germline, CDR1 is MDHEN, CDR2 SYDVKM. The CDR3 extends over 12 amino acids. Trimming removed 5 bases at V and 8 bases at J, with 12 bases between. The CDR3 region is CASSKGAQGYTF. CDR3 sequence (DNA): TGTGCCAGCAGTAAAGGGGCACAAGGCTACACCTTC.

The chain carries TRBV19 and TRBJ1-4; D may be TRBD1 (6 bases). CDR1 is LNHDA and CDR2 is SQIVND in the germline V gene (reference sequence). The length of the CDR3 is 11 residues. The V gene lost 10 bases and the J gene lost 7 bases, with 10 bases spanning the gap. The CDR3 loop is CATQQGEKLFF. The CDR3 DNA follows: TGTGCCACCCAACAGGGTGAAAAACTGTTTTTT.

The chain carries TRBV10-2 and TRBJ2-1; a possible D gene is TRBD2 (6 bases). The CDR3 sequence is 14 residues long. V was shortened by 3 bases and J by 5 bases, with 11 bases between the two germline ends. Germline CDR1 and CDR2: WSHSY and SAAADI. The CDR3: CASSDLASHNEQFF. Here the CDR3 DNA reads TGCGCCAGCAGTGATCTAGCGTCTCACAATGAGCAGTTCTTC.

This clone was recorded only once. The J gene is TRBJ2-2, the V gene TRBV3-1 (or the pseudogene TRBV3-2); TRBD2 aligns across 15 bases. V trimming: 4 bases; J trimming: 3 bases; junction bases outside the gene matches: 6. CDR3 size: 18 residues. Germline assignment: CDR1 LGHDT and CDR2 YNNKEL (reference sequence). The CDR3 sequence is CASSRGLAGGPYTGELFF. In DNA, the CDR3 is TGTGCCAGCAGCCGCGGACTAGCGGGAGGGCCTTACACCGGGGAGCTGTTTTTT.

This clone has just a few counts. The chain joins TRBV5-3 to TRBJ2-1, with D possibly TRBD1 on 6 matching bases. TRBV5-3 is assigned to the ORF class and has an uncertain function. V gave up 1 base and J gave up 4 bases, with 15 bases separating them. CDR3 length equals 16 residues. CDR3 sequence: CARSLTRGPSYNEQFF. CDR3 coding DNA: TGTGCCAGAAGCTTGACCAGGGGACCATCGTACAATGAGCAGTTCTTC.

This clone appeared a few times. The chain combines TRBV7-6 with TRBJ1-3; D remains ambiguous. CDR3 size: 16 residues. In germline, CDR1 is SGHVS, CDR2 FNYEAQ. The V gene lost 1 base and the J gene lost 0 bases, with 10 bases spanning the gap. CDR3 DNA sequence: TGTGCCAGCAGCTTAGGCGGCTATGGCTCTGGAAACACCATATATTTT. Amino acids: CASSLGGYGSGNTIYF.

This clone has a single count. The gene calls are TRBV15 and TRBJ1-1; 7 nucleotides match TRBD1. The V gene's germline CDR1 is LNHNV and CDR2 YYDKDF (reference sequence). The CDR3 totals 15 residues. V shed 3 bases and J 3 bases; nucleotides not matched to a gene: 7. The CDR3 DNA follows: TGTGCCACCAGCAGCCGGACAGGCGTTGACACTGAAGCTTTCTTT. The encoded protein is CATSSRTGVDTEAFF.

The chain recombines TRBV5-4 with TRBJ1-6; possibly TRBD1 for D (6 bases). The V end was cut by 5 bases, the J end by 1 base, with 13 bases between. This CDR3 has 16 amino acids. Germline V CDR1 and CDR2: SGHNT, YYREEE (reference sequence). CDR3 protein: CASSTGLSSYNSPLHF. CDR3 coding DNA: TGTGCCAGCAGTACAGGGCTCTCGTCCTATAATTCACCCCTCCACTTT.

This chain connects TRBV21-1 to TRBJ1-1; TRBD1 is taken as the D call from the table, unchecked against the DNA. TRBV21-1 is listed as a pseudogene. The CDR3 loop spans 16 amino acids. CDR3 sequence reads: CASSKLGQSMNTEAFF. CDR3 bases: TGTGCCAGCAGCAAACTTGGACAGAGCATGAACACTGAAGCTTTCTTT.

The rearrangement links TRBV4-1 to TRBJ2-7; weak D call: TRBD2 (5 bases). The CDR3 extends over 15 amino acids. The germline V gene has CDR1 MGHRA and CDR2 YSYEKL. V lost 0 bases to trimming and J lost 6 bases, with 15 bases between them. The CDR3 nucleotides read TGCGCCAGCAGCCAAGATCTACTAGTGTCGGGCGAGCAGTACTTC. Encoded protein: CASSQDLLVSGEQYF.

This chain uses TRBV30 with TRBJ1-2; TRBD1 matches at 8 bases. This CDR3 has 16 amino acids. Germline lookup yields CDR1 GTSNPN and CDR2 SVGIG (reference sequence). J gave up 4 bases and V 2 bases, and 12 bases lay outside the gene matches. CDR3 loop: CAWSPSLGQGAYGYTF. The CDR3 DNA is TGTGCCTGGAGTCCAAGCCTTGGACAGGGAGCCTATGGCTACACCTTC.

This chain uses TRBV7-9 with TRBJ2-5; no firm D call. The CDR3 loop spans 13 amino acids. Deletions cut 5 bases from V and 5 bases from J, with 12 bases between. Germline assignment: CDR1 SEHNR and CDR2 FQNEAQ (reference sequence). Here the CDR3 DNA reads TGTGCCAGCAGCCTCGACTCCGGGGAGACCCAGTACTTC. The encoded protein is CASSLDSGETQYF.

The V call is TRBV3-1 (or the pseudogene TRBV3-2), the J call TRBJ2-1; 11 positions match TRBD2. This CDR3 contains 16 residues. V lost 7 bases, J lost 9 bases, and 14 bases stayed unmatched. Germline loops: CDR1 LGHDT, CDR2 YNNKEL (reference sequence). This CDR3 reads CASTSPTSGSGGEQFF. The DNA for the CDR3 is TGTGCCAGCACCTCACCAACTAGCGGGAGTGGGGGTGAGCAGTTCTTC.

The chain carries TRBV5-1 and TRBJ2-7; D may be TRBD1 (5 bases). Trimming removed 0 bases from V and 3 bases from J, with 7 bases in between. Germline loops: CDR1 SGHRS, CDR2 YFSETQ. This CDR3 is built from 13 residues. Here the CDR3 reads CASSLEQDYEQYF. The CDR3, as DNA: TGCGCCAGCAGCTTGGAACAGGACTACGAGCAGTACTTC.